A selection of T cell receptor beta chains follows, all from one sample in a study of regulatory T cells in long-lasting Graves disease. Each CDR3 protein gets one entry after TCRdb re-called the multiplex PCR reads with MiXCR. The top ten hold approximately 12% of the sample, which has 550,000 to 600,000 distinct CDR3 sequences, 16% seen once. The data also belong to a second study, concerning T cells in Graves' hyperthyroidism and ophthalmopathy.

Sample: peripheral blood mononuclear cells (PBMCs), taken at new diagnosis, from a patient treated with antithyroid drugs. These receptor sequences come from a man aged 18-30 years with Graves disease. Both conserved end residues are part of each CDR3. Fields, in order: clone size, D gene, V gene, J gene, CDR3 protein, CDR3 DNA. The D gene is left open where the match is weak. Clone size, where shown, is once, few, many, or a class for clones that have expanded.

>many|-|TRBV28|TRBJ2-7
CASSQWGNDEQYF
TGTGCCAGCAGTCAGTGGGGTAACGACGAGCAGTACTTC
>few|TRBD2|TRBV9|TRBJ2-3
CASSVSGLARDTQYF
TGTGCCAGCAGCGTTTCGGGACTAGCGAGAGATACGCAGTATTTT
>few|-|TRBV7-6|TRBJ2-5
CASSRLTETQYF
TGTGCCAGCAGTCGCCTGACGGAGACCCAGTACTTC
>few|-|TRBV27|TRBJ2-1
CASSSNPPGGFF
TGTGCCAGCAGTTCGAACCCTCCCGGGGGGTTCTTC
>few|-|TRBV19|TRBJ1-1
CASSTPQGSVRDTEAFF
TGTGCCAGTAGTACCCCTCAGGGTTCCGTCCGGGACACTGAAGCTTTCTTT
>few|-|TRBV30|TRBJ1-3
CAWSGGQAWFLSGNTIYF
TGTGCCTGGAGTGGAGGACAAGCCTGGTTCCTCTCTGGAAACACCATATATTTT
>-|-|TRBV6-2/TRBV6-3|TRBJ2-6
CASSELSGANVLTF
TGTGCCAGCAGTGAACTCTCTGGGGCCAACGTCCTGACTTTC
>-|TRBD2|TRBV12-3/TRBV12-4|TRBJ2-1
CASSTNPGLGSEQFF
TGTGCCAGCAGCACCAACCCGGGACTAGGATCGGAGCAGTTCTTC
>many|-|TRBV5-1|TRBJ1-1
CASSLAGGGMPTEAFF
TGCGCCAGCAGCTTGGCCGGGGGGGGGATGCCCACTGAAGCTTTCTTT
>few|TRBD1|TRBV11-2|TRBJ2-1
CASSLWVGQYNEQFF
TGTGCCAGCAGCTTATGGGTGGGACAGTACAATGAGCAGTTCTTC
>many|TRBD1|TRBV5-5|TRBJ2-3
CASSLPQGPLRDTQYF
TGTGCCAGCAGCTTGCCACAGGGGCCTCTCCGAGATACGCAGTATTTT
>many|-|TRBV3-1|TRBJ1-2
CASSPLLTERGYTF
TGTGCCAGCAGCCCACTACTTACAGAGCGAGGCTACACCTTC
>many|TRBD2|TRBV28|TRBJ2-3
CASLTSGRAADTQYF
TGTGCCAGCCTTACTAGCGGGAGGGCCGCAGATACGCAGTATTTT
>-|-|TRBV30|TRBJ1-1
CAWNRQGNTEAFF
TGTGCCTGGAACAGGCAGGGGAACACTGAAGCTTTCTTT
>many|-|TRBV20-1|TRBJ1-1
CSAALGQRGNTEAFF
TGCAGTGCTGCCCTCGGACAGCGAGGTAACACTGAAGCTTTCTTT
>-|-|TRBV6-9|TRBJ2-1
CASSYTAPPEQFF
TGTGCCAGCAGTTATACTGCCCCACCTGAGCAGTTCTTC
>many|-|TRBV7-8|TRBJ2-7
CASREPGVREQYF
TGTGCCAGCAGGGAACCAGGGGTCCGGGAGCAGTACTTC
>few|TRBD1|TRBV14|TRBJ1-4
CASSRLRGSNEKLFF
TGTGCCAGCAGTAGACTCAGGGGGAGTAACGAAAAACTGTTTTTT
>-|-|TRBV20-1|TRBJ2-5
CSARFPGLSQETQYF
TGCAGTGCTAGATTTCCGGGACTCAGCCAAGAGACCCAGTACTTC
>many|TRBD1|TRBV3-1|TRBJ1-1
CASTLRQGSNTEAFF
TGTGCCAGCACCCTAAGACAGGGGTCGAACACTGAAGCTTTCTTT
>many|-|TRBV28|TRBJ1-1
CATASGIRTEAFF
TGTGCCACCGCGAGTGGGATTAGAACTGAAGCTTTCTTT
>many|-|TRBV29-1|TRBJ2-7
CSVASGTNSYEQYF
TGCAGCGTAGCCTCCGGGACCAACTCCTACGAGCAGTACTTC
>many|-|TRBV28|TRBJ2-3
CASSFTGIADTQYF
TGTGCCAGCAGTTTCACGGGAATTGCAGATACGCAGTATTTT
>many|TRBD2|TRBV27|TRBJ2-7
CASRGLGEGYEQYF
TGTGCCAGCAGAGGACTTGGGGAGGGCTACGAGCAGTACTTC
>-|-|TRBV28|TRBJ1-5
CASSRDGGGGVNQPQHF
TGTGCCAGCAGTCGTGACGGGGGAGGGGGAGTCAATCAGCCCCAGCATTTT
>many|-|TRBV6-5|TRBJ1-1
CASSYSGTISEAFF
TGTGCCAGCAGTTACTCGGGGACAATCTCTGAAGCTTTCTTT
>many|TRBD2|TRBV2|TRBJ2-1
CASILAVDNEQFF
TGTGCCAGCATCCTAGCGGTCGACAATGAGCAGTTCTTC
>many|-|TRBV19|TRBJ2-7
CASSTSLASPREQYF
TGTGCCAGTAGTACCTCTCTAGCGTCCCCTCGCGAGCAGTACTTC
>few|-|TRBV10-3|TRBJ2-2
CAISVDSSYSTGELFF
TGTGCCATCAGTGTGGACTCCAGTTACTCAACCGGGGAGCTGTTTTTT
>-|-|TRBV9|TRBJ2-7
CASSGVDGPYEQYF
TGTGCCAGCAGCGGTGTCGACGGACCCTACGAGCAGTACTTC
>-|-|TRBV20-1|TRBJ2-2
CSARKKGRTGELFF
TGCAGTGCTAGGAAAAAGGGTCGGACCGGGGAGCTGTTTTTT
>many|-|TRBV6-5|TRBJ1-2
CASSSGKQGIYGYTF
TGTGCCAGCAGTTCGGGAAAACAGGGAATCTATGGCTACACCTTC
>many|TRBD1|TRBV11-2|TRBJ1-2
CASSFQGAAGYTF
TGTGCCAGCAGCTTCCAGGGGGCGGCTGGCTACACCTTC
>few|TRBD2|TRBV5-1|TRBJ2-5
CASSLGPSGSQETQYF
TGCGCCAGCAGCTTGGGGCCTAGCGGGAGTCAAGAGACCCAGTACTTC
>many|TRBD1|TRBV7-6|TRBJ2-1
CASSRGQGRDEQFF
TGTGCCAGCAGCAGAGGACAGGGCCGGGATGAGCAGTTCTTC
>few|TRBD1|TRBV20-1|TRBJ2-5
CSARDLNGQGKPQETQYF
TGCAGTGCTAGAGATCTGAATGGACAGGGAAAACCTCAAGAGACCCAGTACTTC
>many|TRBD1|TRBV2|TRBJ1-5
CASSGQGARNQPQHF
TGTGCCAGCAGTGGACAGGGGGCGCGAAATCAGCCCCAGCATTTT
>many|-|TRBV28|TRBJ2-7
CASSSQGTGEQYF
TGTGCCAGCAGTAGCCAGGGAACGGGCGAGCAGTACTTC
>few|TRBD1|TRBV28|TRBJ2-5
CASNSDGQGETQYF
TGTGCCAGCAACTCTGATGGACAGGGAGAGACCCAGTACTTC
>-|-|TRBV18|TRBJ1-5
CASSPEGYSNQPQHF
TGTGCCAGCTCACCGGAAGGTTATAGCAATCAGCCCCAGCATTTT
>few|TRBD2|TRBV12-3/TRBV12-4|TRBJ2-2
CASSSPSGRAYTGELFF
TGTGCCAGCAGTTCGCCTAGCGGGAGGGCCTACACCGGGGAGCTGTTTTTT
>-|TRBD2|TRBV13|TRBJ2-4
CASSLSSSGTLLAKNIQYF
TGTGCCAGCAGCTTAAGCTCTAGCGGGACGCTCCTAGCCAAAAACATTCAGTACTTC
>few|-|TRBV10-3|TRBJ2-5
CANSYSHPPYGETQYF
TGTGCCAACAGTTACTCCCACCCCCCCTATGGCGAGACCCAGTACTTC
>-|TRBD1|TRBV10-3|TRBJ2-7
CAISPRPGQGSYEQYF
TGTGCCATCAGTCCGAGACCGGGACAGGGTTCCTACGAGCAGTACTTC